This note documents a single T cell receptor beta chain sequence. V gave up 2 bases and J gave up 4 bases; unmatched junction bases: 4. The CDR3 contains 14 residues. In germline, CDR1 is GTSNPN, CDR2 SVGIG (reference sequence). Sequencing was performed with immunoSEQ multiplex PCR; in TCRdb, only in-frame clones are kept and a portion is missing. The sample lists under 85,000 clones, 85% to 95% occurring once. The sample is drawn from a study of technical replicates of blood from a handful of donors. The origin of this receptor is a human donor in good health. This sequence joins TRBV30 and TRBJ2-3; 9 nucleotides match TRBD1. The sequenced sample consisted of T cells isolated from PBMCs. In DNA, the CDR3 is TGTGCCTGGAGTACCGGGACAGGGCCAGATACGCAGTATTTT. Residues: CAWSTGTGPDTQYF.